This T cell receptor (beta chain) was sequenced in a study of blood T cell repertoires in COVID-19. On the study more broadly: PBMCs, B-cell-depleted T cells, or T cells provided the cDNA or gDNA that made up the material.

How the authors handled the data: Quantification of nucleated cells was approximated via reference gene primer amplification. This table comes from immunoSEQ multiplex PCR, and its TCRdb copy is limited to in-frame clones, with some not included. V and J calls and clone size are as listed in that table; D and trimming were resolved from the DNA. The sample yields tens of thousands of clones, 70% to 90% seen once. The table lists this clone with a count of one. The receptor was isolated from a human donor in a cohort sampled during active COVID-19. The sequenced sample was peripheral blood.

CDR3 DNA sequence: TGTGCCTGGAATAGGGCGGGGACCGAGTCACCCCTCCACTTT. This sequence encodes CAWNRAGTESPLHF. The chain recombines TRBV30 with TRBJ1-6; TRBD1 might be the D (5 bases). Looked up from germline, CDR1 is GTSNPN and CDR2 is SVGIG (reference sequence). CDR3 length: 14 amino acids. V was cut by 4 bases and J by 10 bases, with 17 bases left in between. Drawing the rest from reference TRBV30 and TRBJ1-6, the complete variable domain is SQTIHQWPATLVQPVGSPLSLECTVEGTSNPNLYWYRQAAGRGLQLLFYSVGIGQISSEVPQNLSASRPQDRQFILSSKKLLLSDSGFYLCAWNRAGTESPLHFGNGTRLTVT.